This T cell receptor (beta chain) was obtained from a study of blood T cell repertoires in COVID-19 (TCRdb year 2020). Turning to the overall study: Collaborator samples came from the United States, Italy and Spain and covered acute and convalescent phases of COVID-19. The prospective study material was composed of cDNA or gDNA derived from T cells, B-cell-depleted T cells, or PBMCs. Deeply sampled blood TCRbeta repertoires from subjects exposed to, actively infected with, or recovered from COVID-19 were included in the dataset. The repertoires were made available in a free public database intended to serve as a resource for research on the immune response to SARS-CoV-2. The samples were drawn from the first 160 participants of the ongoing ImmuneRACE study and from 950 to 1,500 subjects provided by 6 global collaborators. A de-identified subject ID, COVID-19 status, age in years and sex were almost always included in the sample metadata. Where HLA class I and class II types were available, the types were taken from metadata supplied by the sample provider, not from assay-based typing. General study outcomes and caveats: The quantity of clinical and demographic metadata differed by source and by participant and was supplied without curation.

The germline V end is reduced by 1 base and the J end by 0 bases; junction bases left unmatched: 0. The CDR3, cysteine through phenylalanine, is 14 amino acids long. This entry keeps only the CDR3 DNA: 42 bases, framed from base 1. As encoded in the germline V gene (reference sequence), CDR1 is LNHDA while CDR2 is SQIVND. TCRbeta CDR3 regions were amplified from genomic DNA by means of the immunoSEQ Assay, a bias-controlled multiplex PCR. Under the source paper's analysis protocol: The number of nucleated cells in each sample was estimated from the amplification of reference gene primers within the assay. To quantify the absolute abundance of each unique TCRbeta CDR3 rearrangement, sequence reads were collapsed and filtered. For each sample, productive Simpson clonality was calculated by taking the square root of Simpson's diversity index across productive rearrangements. Here the immuneACCESS table is served through TCRdb, limited to in-frame sequences with V and J called. Missing clones are a known gap in these copies; in checked studies unresolved V genes cover under half, and the rest lacks a known reason. V and J calls and clone size are those listed in that table; D and trimming were worked out from the DNA. For this sample there are about 370,000 clones; approximately 93% appear just once. Roughly 0.9% of the sample is held by the ten biggest clonotypes.

Participants in the prospective study were aged roughly 18 to 100 years, lived in 20 to 25 United States geographic areas, and enrolled through a virtual design. To assign participants to cohorts, the prospective study relied on clinical history that participants themselves reported in a screening survey and a study questionnaire. Exposed participants had been in contact with someone with a PCR-confirmed or clinician-diagnosed COVID-19 case within 2 weeks of study entry. Each participant in the prospective study had whole blood, serum and a nasopharyngeal or oropharyngeal swab collected by mobile phlebotomists. Participants in the prospective study had the option to provide additional blood draws and questionnaires over an approximately 2-month period. Before DNA extraction, blood samples from the prospective study were shipped at room temperature or frozen. About this clone: Its antigen has not been determined. No base quality information exists; no much larger clone differs at one position.

The clonotype originates from a woman aged 40 to 50 who had been exposed to COVID-19. The sequenced sample was PBMCs or T cells enriched from blood (not recorded which). This sequence uses TRBV19 and TRBJ2-7, with TRBD2 matching 7 junction bases. The CDR3 region: CASSIGEGSYEQYF. The nucleotide sequence is TGTGCCAGTAGTATAGGGGAGGGCTCCTACGAGCAGTACTTC.